This T cell receptor (beta chain) was identified during a study of cytotoxic CD8 clonotypes in ibrutinib-treated CLL. Study-wide results and limits: Clonotypes that were public were uncommon, and they contracted or stayed stable on treatment. Sustained-remission patients were sampled at different times than progressing patients were.

A note on this clone: The antigen is undetermined.

Germline-derived CDR1 and CDR2 are DFQATT and SNEGSKA (reference sequence). This CDR3 is 10 amino acids long. The assay was immunoSEQ multiplex PCR, and TCRdb's table has in-frame clones only and misses some. This sample carries around 250,000 clones, 70% of them seen once, and the ten largest clones take about 16%. Specimen: PBMCs, collected after 24 months of ibrutinib treatment. The source is a human donor with chronic lymphocytic leukemia. The rearrangement uses TRBV20-1 and TRBJ2-1; D remains unclear. This chain's CDR3 is CSPDYNEQFF. Written as DNA, the CDR3 is TGCAGCCCCGACTACAATGAGCAGTTCTTC.